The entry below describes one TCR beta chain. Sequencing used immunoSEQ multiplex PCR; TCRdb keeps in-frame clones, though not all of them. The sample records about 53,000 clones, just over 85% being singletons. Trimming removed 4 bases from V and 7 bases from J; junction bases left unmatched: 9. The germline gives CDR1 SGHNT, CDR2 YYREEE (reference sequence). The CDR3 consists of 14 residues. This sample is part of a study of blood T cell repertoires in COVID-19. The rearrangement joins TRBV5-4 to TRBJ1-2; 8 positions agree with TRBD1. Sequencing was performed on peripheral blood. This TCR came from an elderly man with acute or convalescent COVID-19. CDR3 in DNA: TGTGCCAGCAGCCAAGGACAGGGAAGAAGTGGCTACACCTTC. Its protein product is CASSQGQGRSGYTF.